These 27 T cell receptor beta chains originate from one sample sequenced in a study of identical twins (dated by TCRdb to between 2015 and 2016). Library preparation was by 5' RACE. These reads were obtained on an Illumina HiSeq 2000. Through fastp at Q25 and MiXCR, TCRdb rebuilt clones from the public reads, retaining in-frame beta chains. Each record represents a unique CDR3 protein, reported with the most common genes and DNA among its rows. The sample table shows 450,000 to 650,000 distinct CDR3 sequences, and over 8.5% are seen once. Of the sample, approximately 3% is held by the ten largest clones. These data were likewise used in another study, on yellow fever vaccine responses in identical twins.

Sequenced: PBMCs. Every receptor here comes from a young woman in good health.

The CDR3 reads CAISVGLEDEQYF. The CDR3 DNA follows: TGTGCCATCAGTGTCGGACTTGAGGACGAGCAGTACTTC. The chain recombines TRBV10-3 with TRBJ2-7; TRBD2 might be the D (5 bases). The CDR3 totals 13 residues. The germline V and J ends were trimmed by 4 bases and 5 bases, with 12 bases remaining between them. Looked up from germline, CDR1 is ENHRY and CDR2 is SYGVKD.

The chain carries TRBV18 and TRBJ2-3; D gene unclear. There are 12 residues in the CDR3. V was cut by 4 bases and J by 9 bases, with 11 bases left in between. Per the germline V gene, CDR1 is KGHSH and CDR2 is LQKENI. The CDR3 is CASSQQEDTQYF. CDR3 DNA sequence: TGTGCCAGCTCACAACAAGAGGACACGCAGTATTTT.

This clonotype was counted ten times or more. J is TRBJ1-4 and V is TRBV20-1; the D gene is possibly TRBD1 (6 bases). The CDR3 sequence is 14 residues long. Trimming stripped 5 bases from V and 3 bases from J, with 13 bases between. Germline CDR1 and CDR2: DFQATT and SNEGSKA (reference sequence). Here the CDR3 reads CSASIPGANEKLFF. In DNA form, the CDR3 reads TGCAGTGCTTCGATCCCAGGGGCTAATGAAAAACTGTTTTTT.

The V gene is TRBV28, the J gene TRBJ2-2, with D perhaps matching TRBD1 (6 bases). Germline loops: CDR1 MDHEN, CDR2 SYDVKM. The germline V and J ends were trimmed by 1 base and 4 bases, with 13 bases remaining between them. The CDR3 sequence is 16 residues long. The CDR3, as DNA: TGTGCCAGCAGTTTATTCAGGGGCTCGAGCACCGGGGAGCTGTTTTTT. Encoded protein: CASSLFRGSSTGELFF.

V gene TRBV4-1 combines with J gene TRBJ2-3; 10 bases are a match to TRBD2. Trimming cost V 0 bases and J 5 bases; bases outside gene matches: 8. The CDR3 has 17 amino acids. Germline V gives CDR1 MGHRA, CDR2 YSYEKL. This CDR3 is CASSQDYTSGMLDTQYF. In nucleotides, the CDR3 is TGCGCCAGCAGCCAAGATTACACTAGCGGGATGTTAGATACGCAGTATTTT.

This clonotype was seen more than once but under ten times. The CDR3 nucleotides read TGTGCCAGCAGCTTACTTCTACTAGCCAAAAACATTCAGTACTTC. Translating gives CASSLLLLAKNIQYF. V and J are TRBV7-2 and TRBJ2-4; D is unclear. This CDR3 has 15 amino acids. V shed 2 bases and J shed 0 bases, with 8 bases lying between them. Germline CDR1 is SGHTA and CDR2 is FQGNSA.

Written as DNA, the CDR3 is TGTGCCAGCAGCAACGCTTTCCTAGCGGAGGGCCGGAATGAGCAGTTCTTC. Translating it yields CASSNAFLAEGRNEQFF. The chain joins TRBV2 to TRBJ2-1; 7 bases match TRBD2. The germline V gene encodes CDR1 SNHLY and CDR2 FYNNEI. The trim removed 6 bases at V and 7 bases at J, leaving 18 bases unmatched. CDR3 length: 17 residues. Together with reference TRBV2 and TRBJ2-1, the CDR3 gives the full variable domain: EPEVTQTPSHQVTQMGQEVILRCVPISNHLYFYWYRQILGQKVEFLVSFYNNEISEKSEIFDDQFSVERPDGSNFTLKIRSTKLEDSAMYFCASSNAFLAEGRNEQFFGPGTRLTVL.

The sample holds many counts of this clonotype. The chain employs TRBV29-1 and TRBJ2-1; D gene unclear. Trimming removed 6 bases from V and 2 bases from J, with 14 bases in between. From germline, CDR1 is SQVTM and CDR2 ANQGSEA. There are 14 residues in the CDR3. The CDR3 DNA reads as TGCAGCGTCAGACTGGAGAGAGCCTACAATGAGCAGTTCTTC. This translates into CSVRLERAYNEQFF.

This clonotype has just a few counts. This chain uses TRBV7-6 with TRBJ2-7; TRBD2 agrees at 8 bases. V lost 5 bases to trimming and J lost 4 bases; unmatched junction nucleotides: 10. The V gene's germline CDR1 is SGHVS and CDR2 FNYEAQ. This CDR3 is built from 15 residues. The CDR3 region is CASSPLAGGLYEQYF. CDR3 sequence (DNA): TGTGCCAGCAGCCCACTTGCGGGAGGCTTGTACGAGCAGTACTTC. Using reference TRBV7-6 and TRBJ2-7 for the parts outside the CDR3, the full variable domain is GAGVSQSPRYKVTKRGQDVALRCDPISGHVSLYWYRQALGQGPEFLTYFNYEAQQDKSGLPNDRFSAERPEGSISTLTIQRTEQRDSAMYRCASSPLAGGLYEQYFGPGTRLTVT.

The table lists this clonotype with a few counts. The junction does not match germline at one end; this may be a read error. The chain's CDR3 is CASSSTRTGESF. The CDR3 DNA is TGTGCCAGCAGTTCAACAAGGACAGGGGAGAGTTTT. The V and J genes are TRBV7-8 and TRBJ2-3, with 9 nucleotides matching TRBD1. Germline V gene data show CDR1 as SGHVS and CDR2 as FQNEAQ. The CDR3 is 12 amino acids. Full variable domain (missing parts from reference TRBV7-8 and TRBJ2-3): GAGVSQSPRYKVAKRGQDVALRCDPISGHVSLFWYQQALGQGPEFLTYFQNEAQLDKSGLPSDRFFAERPEGSVSTLKIQRTQQEDSAVYLCASSSTRTGESFGPGTRLTVL.

There are a few counts of this clonotype. V gene TRBV7-9 combines with J gene TRBJ2-2; D call uncertain. V lost 1 base to trimming and J lost 3 bases, with 12 bases between them. The CDR3 has 16 amino acids. Germline V CDR1 and CDR2: SEHNR, FQNEAQ (reference sequence). This CDR3 reads CASSLVHSLDTGELFF. CDR3 nucleotide sequence: TGTGCCAGCAGCTTAGTCCACAGTTTAGACACCGGGGAGCTGTTTTTT.

The chain combines TRBV6-2 or TRBV6-3 with TRBJ2-7, with 7 bases identical to TRBD2. J gave up 3 bases and V 4 bases, and 9 bases lay outside the gene matches. Germline V gene lookup returns CDR1 MNHEY and CDR2 SVGEGT. The CDR3 extends over 15 amino acids. The CDR3: CASSSLLADFYEQYF. The DNA for the CDR3 is TGTGCCAGCAGTTCCCTTCTAGCGGACTTCTACGAGCAGTACTTC.

This clonotype was seen ten or more times. V is TRBV12-3 or TRBV12-4 and J is TRBJ1-5, with D maybe TRBD1 (6 bases). This CDR3 region has 13 residues. V was cut by 6 bases and J by 4 bases, with 10 bases left in between. As DNA, the CDR3 is TGTGCCAGCAGCATGACAGGAAATCAGCCCCAGCATTTT. Translation: CASSMTGNQPQHF.

This clonotype occurred a few times. The V gene is TRBV7-3, the J gene TRBJ2-3; TRBD1 or TRBD2 may be the D gene (5 bases each). Trimming removed 0 bases from V and 0 bases from J, with 10 bases in between. Germline CDR1 is SGHTA and CDR2 is FQGTGA. This CDR3 has 16 residues. This chain's CDR3 is CASSLTGTPSTDTQYF. CDR3 sequence (DNA): TGTGCCAGCAGCTTAACTGGGACCCCTAGCACAGATACGCAGTATTTT.

This chain links TRBV20-1 with TRBJ2-1; 14 bases agree with TRBD2. This CDR3 has 18 residues. Germline V CDR1 and CDR2: DFQATT, SNEGSKA (reference sequence). Unmatched junction bases numbered 7, after V lost 2 bases and J lost 1 base. Here the CDR3 DNA reads TGCAGTGCTAGAAGTAGACTAGCGGGAGGGATATCCTACAATGAGCAGTTCTTC. This translates into CSARSRLAGGISYNEQFF.

This clonotype was seen many times. V and J are TRBV5-6 and TRBJ2-2; TRBD2 might be the D (6 bases). CDR3 length equals 14 residues. The germline V gene has CDR1 SGHDT and CDR2 YYEEEE. V gave up 0 bases and J gave up 15 bases, with 18 bases separating them. The CDR3 nucleotides read TGTGCCAGCAGCTTGGTTACTATTCGGGAGTCCGTGTTTTTT. Protein: CASSLVTIRESVFF. The variable domain in full, with the rest retrieved from reference TRBV5-6 and TRBJ2-2, is DAGVTQSPTHLIKTRGQQVTLRCSPKSGHDTVSWYQQALGQGPQFIFQYYEEEERQRGNFPDRFSGHQFPNYSSELNVNALLLGDSALYLCASSLVTIRESVFFGEGSRLTVL.

This clonotype was seen a few times. The chain uses TRBV7-9 and TRBJ1-1, with D possibly being TRBD1 (6 bases). V was pared by 8 bases and J by 5 bases, with 18 bases between. CDR1 is SEHNR and CDR2 is FQNEAQ in the germline V gene (reference sequence). The CDR3 is 14 amino acids. DNA of the CDR3: TGTGCCAGCGGGCGGGTGACAGGAGAGACTGAAGCTTTCTTT. Amino acid sequence: CASGRVTGETEAFF.

The sample holds many counts of this clonotype. This chain connects TRBV12-3 or TRBV12-4 to TRBJ2-7, with TRBD2 matching 10 bases. The CDR3 has 14 amino acids. V gave up 6 bases and J gave up 3 bases; unmatched junction bases: 5. In nucleotides, the CDR3 is TGTGCCAGCAGGCCTAGCGGGGGAGTCTACGAGCAGTACTTC. Its translation: CASRPSGGVYEQYF.

This clonotype was seen ten or more times. The chain combines TRBV2 with TRBJ2-2; D may be TRBD1 (7 bases). The CDR3 spans 16 residues. The germline gives CDR1 SNHLY, CDR2 FYNNEI. V lost 1 base, J lost 4 bases, and 13 bases lay in between. The CDR3 region is CASSEVRQGGTGELFF. For the CDR3, the DNA is TGTGCCAGCAGTGAAGTCCGACAGGGAGGCACCGGGGAGCTGTTTTTT.

In this sample, this clonotype turned up many times. The V and J genes are TRBV28 and TRBJ2-5; D call uncertain. The CDR3 spans 14 residues. The germline gives CDR1 MDHEN, CDR2 SYDVKM. Trimming took 1 base from V and 1 from J, leaving 7 bases between them. CDR3 sequence (DNA): TGTGCCAGCAGTTTATTGGGGTCCCAAGAGACCCAGTACTTC. This sequence encodes CASSLLGSQETQYF. The whole variable domain, filled in from reference TRBV28 and TRBJ2-5, reads DVKVTQSSRYLVKRTGEKVFLECVQDMDHENMFWYRQDPGLGLRLIYFSYDVKMKEKGDIPEGYSVSREKKERFSLILESASTNQTSMYLCASSLLGSQETQYFGPGTRLLVL.

The chain is built from TRBV24-1 and TRBJ2-3, with 8 bases aligning to TRBD1. The V gene's germline CDR1 is KGHDR and CDR2 SFDVKD. J gave up 6 bases and V 1 base, and 14 bases lay outside the gene matches. This CDR3 has 18 amino acids. The CDR3 DNA sequence: TGTGCCACCAGTGATTTACCGGTCGGGACAGGAGTTGGGGATACGCAGTATTTT. Residues: CATSDLPVGTGVGDTQYF.

V is TRBV29-1 and J is TRBJ1-1; no firm D call. The germline gives CDR1 SQVTM, CDR2 ANQGSEA. The CDR3 extends over 12 amino acids. Trimming stripped 4 bases from V and 3 bases from J, with 9 bases between. The CDR3 is CSVAIGDTEAFF. The CDR3 DNA reads TGCAGCGTTGCGATAGGCGACACTGAAGCTTTCTTT.

The chain has TRBV4-1 and TRBJ1-1; D gene ambiguous. Germline V gene lookup returns CDR1 MGHRA and CDR2 YSYEKL. Trimming took off 1 base at V and 3 bases at J, with 9 bases between the two ends. The CDR3 sequence is 14 residues long. The CDR3 here is CASSQVSQHTEAFF. The DNA for the CDR3 is TGCGCCAGCAGCCAAGTCAGTCAGCACACTGAAGCTTTCTTT.

This clonotype was counted at least ten times. The chain recombines TRBV11-3 with TRBJ2-1; D may be TRBD1 (6 bases). V lost 4 bases to trimming and J lost 9 bases, with 10 bases between them. Germline CDR1 SGHNT, CDR2 YENEEA. The CDR3 has 12 residues. In nucleotides, the CDR3 is TGTGCCAGCAGCTCAAACAGGGTTGAGCAGTTCTTC. Translation: CASSSNRVEQFF.

V and J are TRBV20-1 and TRBJ2-7; D might be TRBD1 (5 bases). CDR1 is DFQATT and CDR2 is SNEGSKA in the germline V gene (reference sequence). The CDR3 runs 14 residues. V lost 6 bases, J lost 3 bases, and 18 bases lay in between. Written as DNA, the CDR3 is TGCAGTGCCGCCCTTGGCAGGGCTCGCTACGAGCAGTACTTC. It yields the protein CSAALGRARYEQYF.

The chain uses TRBV20-1 and TRBJ2-7; the match to TRBD1 covers 7 bases. Trimming cost V 7 bases and J 2 bases; bases outside gene matches: 8. The CDR3 totals 13 residues. Germline assignment: CDR1 DFQATT and CDR2 SNEGSKA (reference sequence). The CDR3 nucleotides are TGCAGTGTACGGGGACAGTCAACCTACGAGCAGTACTTC. It yields the protein CSVRGQSTYEQYF.

The chain couples TRBV6-2 or TRBV6-3 to TRBJ2-2, with 7 bases matching TRBD2. Germline V gene lookup returns CDR1 MNHEY and CDR2 SVGEGT. The V and J ends lost 7 bases and 7 bases, in that order; junction bases with no gene match: 6. The length of the CDR3 is 13 residues. This CDR3 is CASKTSQIGELFF. CDR3 nucleotides: TGTGCCAGCAAGACTAGCCAGATCGGGGAGCTGTTTTTT.